One TCR beta chain is described in this entry. TCRdb's copy holds only in-frame clones and misses some; the assay was immunoSEQ multiplex PCR. The sample holds 96,000 or so clones; 84% are singletons and the top ten take around 5.8%. This specimen belongs to a study of OX40 agonist ivuxolimab in advanced cancers. Deletions cut 1 base from V and 6 bases from J, with 13 bases between. CDR1 is SGHKS, CDR2 YYEKEE, per germline (reference sequence). The CDR3 is made up of 14 amino acids. This receptor was identified in an adult with an advanced solid tumor such as melanoma, head and neck, liver or kidney cancer. This specimen consisted of CD4+ or CD8+ T cells sorted from blood, obtained in a trial of the OX40 agonist ivuxolimab. This chain joins TRBV5-5 and TRBJ1-2, with D perhaps matching TRBD1 (5 bases). The CDR3 DNA reads as TGTGCCAGCAGCTTGACGGGGGAACGTAATGGCTACACCTTC. Amino acid sequence: CASSLTGERNGYTF.